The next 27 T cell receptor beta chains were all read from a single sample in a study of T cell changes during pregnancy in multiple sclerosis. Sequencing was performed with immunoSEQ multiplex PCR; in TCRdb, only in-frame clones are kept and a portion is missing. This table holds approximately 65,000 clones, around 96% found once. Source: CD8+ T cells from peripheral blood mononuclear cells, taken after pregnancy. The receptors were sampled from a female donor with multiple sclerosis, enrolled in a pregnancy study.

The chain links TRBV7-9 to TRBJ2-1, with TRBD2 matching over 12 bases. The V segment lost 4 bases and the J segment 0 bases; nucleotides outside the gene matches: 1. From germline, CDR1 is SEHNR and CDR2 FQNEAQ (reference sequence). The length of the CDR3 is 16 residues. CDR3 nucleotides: TGTGCCAGCAGCTCGACTAGCGGGAGCTCCTACAATGAGCAGTTCTTC. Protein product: CASSSTSGSSYNEQFF.

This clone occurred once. The DNA for the CDR3 is TGTGCCAGCAGTTTATCTCCCCGGGACTCATACACAGATACGCAGTATTTT. Residues: CASSLSPRDSYTDTQYF. This rearrangement joins TRBV27 to TRBJ2-3, with D maybe TRBD2 (6 bases). In germline, CDR1 is MNHEY, CDR2 SMNVEV (reference sequence). The CDR3 contains 17 residues. V was shortened by 0 bases and J by 2 bases, with 15 bases between the two germline ends.

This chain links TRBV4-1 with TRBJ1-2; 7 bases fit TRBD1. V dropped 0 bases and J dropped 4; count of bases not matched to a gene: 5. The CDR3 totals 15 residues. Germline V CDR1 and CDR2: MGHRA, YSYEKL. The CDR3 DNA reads TGCGCCAGCAGCCAAGACTCGGACAGGCGCTATGGCTACACCTTC. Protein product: CASSQDSDRRYGYTF.

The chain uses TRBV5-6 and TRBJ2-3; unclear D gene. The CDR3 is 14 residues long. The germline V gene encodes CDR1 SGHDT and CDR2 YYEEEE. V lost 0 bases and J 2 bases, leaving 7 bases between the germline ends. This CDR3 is CASSLVAVTDTQYF. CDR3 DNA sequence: TGTGCCAGCAGCTTGGTGGCGGTCACAGATACGCAGTATTTT.

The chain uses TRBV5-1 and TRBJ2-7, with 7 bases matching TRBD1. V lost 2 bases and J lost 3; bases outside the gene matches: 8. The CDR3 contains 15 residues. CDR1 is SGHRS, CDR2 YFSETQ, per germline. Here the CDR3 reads CASSFSGQPDYEQYF. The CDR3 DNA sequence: TGCGCCAGCAGCTTCTCGGGACAGCCAGACTACGAGCAGTACTTC.

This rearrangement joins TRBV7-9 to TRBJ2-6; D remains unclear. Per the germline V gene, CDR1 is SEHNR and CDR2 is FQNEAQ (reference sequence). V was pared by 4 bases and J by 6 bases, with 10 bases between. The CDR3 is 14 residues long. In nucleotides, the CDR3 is TGTGCCAGCAGCTCCGCAGGTTTGGCCAACGTCCTGACTTTC. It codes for CASSSAGLANVLTF.

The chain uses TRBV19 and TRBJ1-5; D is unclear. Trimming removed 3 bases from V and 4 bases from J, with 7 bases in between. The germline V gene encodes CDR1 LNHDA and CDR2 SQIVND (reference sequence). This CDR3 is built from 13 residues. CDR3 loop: CASSMSGNQPQHF. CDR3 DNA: TGTGCCAGTAGTATGTCGGGAAATCAGCCCCAGCATTTT.

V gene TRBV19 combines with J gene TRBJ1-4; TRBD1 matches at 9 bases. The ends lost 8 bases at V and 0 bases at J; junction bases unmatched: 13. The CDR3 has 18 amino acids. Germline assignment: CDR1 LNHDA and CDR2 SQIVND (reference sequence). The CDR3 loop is CASSEGQGIGSTNEKLFF. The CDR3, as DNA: TGTGCCAGTTCGGAGGGACAGGGTATCGGGTCAACTAATGAAAAACTGTTTTTT.

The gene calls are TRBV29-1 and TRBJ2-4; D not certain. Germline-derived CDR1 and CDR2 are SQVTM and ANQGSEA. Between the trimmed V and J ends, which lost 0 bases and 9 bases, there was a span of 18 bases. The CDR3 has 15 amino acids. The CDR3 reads CSVEDSALDAGIQYF. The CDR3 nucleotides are TGCAGCGTTGAAGATAGTGCCTTAGATGCCGGCATTCAGTACTTC.

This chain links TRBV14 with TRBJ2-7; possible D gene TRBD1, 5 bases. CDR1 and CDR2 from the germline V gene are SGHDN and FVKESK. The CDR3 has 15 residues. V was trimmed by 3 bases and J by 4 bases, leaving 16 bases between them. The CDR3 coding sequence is TGTGCCAGCAGCCATAAGGGGAACAGGCTGTACGAGCAGTACTTC. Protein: CASSHKGNRLYEQYF.

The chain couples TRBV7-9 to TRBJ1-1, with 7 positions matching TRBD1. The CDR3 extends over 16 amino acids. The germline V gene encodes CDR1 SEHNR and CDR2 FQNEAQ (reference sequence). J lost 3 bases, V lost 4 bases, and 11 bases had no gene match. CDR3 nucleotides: TGTGCCAGCAGCTCAATCATCGAGGGGGCGGACACTGAAGCTTTCTTT. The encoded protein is CASSSIIEGADTEAFF.

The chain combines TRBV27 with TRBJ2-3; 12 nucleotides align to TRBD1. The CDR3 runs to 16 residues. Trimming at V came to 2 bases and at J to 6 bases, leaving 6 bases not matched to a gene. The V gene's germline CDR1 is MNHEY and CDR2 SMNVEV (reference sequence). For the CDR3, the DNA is TGTGCCAGCAGTTTAATGGGACAGGGGGCGGGCGATACGCAGTATTTT. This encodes CASSLMGQGAGDTQYF.

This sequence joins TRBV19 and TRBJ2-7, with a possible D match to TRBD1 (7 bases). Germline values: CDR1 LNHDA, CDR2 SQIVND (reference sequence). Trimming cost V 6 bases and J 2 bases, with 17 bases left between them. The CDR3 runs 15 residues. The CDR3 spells CASSALEGAPYEQYF. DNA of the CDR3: TGTGCCAGTAGCGCTTTGGAGGGGGCCCCCTACGAGCAGTACTTC.

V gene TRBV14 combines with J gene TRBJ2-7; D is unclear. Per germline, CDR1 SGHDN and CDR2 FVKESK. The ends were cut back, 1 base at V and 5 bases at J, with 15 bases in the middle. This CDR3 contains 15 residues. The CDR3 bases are TGTGCCAGCAGCCAAGGCGTGGCTATCAGGCACGAGCAGTACTTC. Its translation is CASSQGVAIRHEQYF.

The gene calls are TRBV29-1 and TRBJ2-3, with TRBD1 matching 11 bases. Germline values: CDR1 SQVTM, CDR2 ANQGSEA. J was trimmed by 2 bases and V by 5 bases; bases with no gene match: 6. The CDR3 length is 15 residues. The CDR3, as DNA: TGCAGCGTTAGAGGACAGGGGGCCAACACAGATACGCAGTATTTT. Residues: CSVRGQGANTDTQYF.

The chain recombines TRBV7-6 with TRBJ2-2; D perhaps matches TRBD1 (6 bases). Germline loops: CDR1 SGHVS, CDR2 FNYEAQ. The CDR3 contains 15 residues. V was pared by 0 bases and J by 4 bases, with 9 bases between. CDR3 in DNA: TGTGCCAGCAGCTTAGCCCCAGGGGCCACCGGGGAGCTGTTTTTT. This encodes CASSLAPGATGELFF.

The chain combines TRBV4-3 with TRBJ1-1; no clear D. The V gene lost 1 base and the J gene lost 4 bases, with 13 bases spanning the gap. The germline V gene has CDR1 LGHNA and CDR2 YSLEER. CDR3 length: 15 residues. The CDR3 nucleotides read TGCGCCAGCAGCCAAGGACCGGCAGGAACCACTGAAGCTTTCTTT. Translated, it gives CASSQGPAGTTEAFF.

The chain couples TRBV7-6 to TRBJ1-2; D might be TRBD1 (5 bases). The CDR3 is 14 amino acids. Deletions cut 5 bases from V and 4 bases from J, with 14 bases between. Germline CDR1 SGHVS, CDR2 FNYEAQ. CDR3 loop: CASSPDGGSYGYTF. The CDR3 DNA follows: TGTGCCAGCAGCCCGGATGGGGGGTCCTATGGCTACACCTTC. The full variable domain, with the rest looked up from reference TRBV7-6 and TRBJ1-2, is GAGVSQSPRYKVTKRGQDVALRCDPISGHVSLYWYRQALGQGPEFLTYFNYEAQQDKSGLPNDRFSAERPEGSISTLTIQRTEQRDSAMYRCASSPDGGSYGYTFGSGTRLTVV.

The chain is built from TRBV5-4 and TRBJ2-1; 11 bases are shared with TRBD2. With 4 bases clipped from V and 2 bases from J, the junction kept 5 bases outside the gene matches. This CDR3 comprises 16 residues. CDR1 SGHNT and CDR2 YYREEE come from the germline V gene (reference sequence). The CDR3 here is CASSPVTSGTYNEQFF. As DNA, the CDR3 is TGTGCCAGCAGCCCTGTGACTAGCGGGACCTACAATGAGCAGTTCTTC.

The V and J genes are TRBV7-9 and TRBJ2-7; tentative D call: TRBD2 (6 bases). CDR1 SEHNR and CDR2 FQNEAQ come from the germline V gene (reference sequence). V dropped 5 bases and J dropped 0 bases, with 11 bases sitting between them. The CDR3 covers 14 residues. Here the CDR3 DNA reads TGTGCCAGCAGCCCGGGACTGACCTCCTACGAGCAGTACTTC. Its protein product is CASSPGLTSYEQYF. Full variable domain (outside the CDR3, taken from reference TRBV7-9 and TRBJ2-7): DTGVSQNPRHKITKRGQNVTFRCDPISEHNRLYWYRQTLGQGPEFLTYFQNEAQLEKSRLLSDRFSAERPKGSFSTLEIQRTEQGDSAMYLCASSPGLTSYEQYFGPGTRLTVT.

The CDR3 DNA sequence: TGTGCTTCCTCTCCGGACTTTGGGGGGAACACCATATATTTT. Translation: CASSPDFGGNTIYF. V and J are TRBV10-3 and TRBJ1-3; possibly TRBD1 for D (5 bases). This CDR3 comprises 14 residues. Looked up from germline, CDR1 is ENHRY and CDR2 is SYGVKD.

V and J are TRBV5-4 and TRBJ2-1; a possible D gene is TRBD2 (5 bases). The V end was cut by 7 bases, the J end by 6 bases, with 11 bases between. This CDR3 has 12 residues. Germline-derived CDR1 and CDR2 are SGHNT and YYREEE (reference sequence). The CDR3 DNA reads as TGTGCCAGCTCTAGGGAGCGCAATGAGCAGTTCTTC. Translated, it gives CASSRERNEQFF.

The CDR3 loop is CASSSLGLGELFF. In nucleotides, the CDR3 is TGTGCCAGCAGCTCCCTAGGTCTCGGGGAGCTGTTTTTT. J is TRBJ2-2 and V is TRBV7-9; no reliable D call. V was cut by 4 bases and J by 7 bases, with 10 bases left in between. This CDR3 spans 13 amino acids. Germline CDR1 is SEHNR and CDR2 is FQNEAQ (reference sequence).

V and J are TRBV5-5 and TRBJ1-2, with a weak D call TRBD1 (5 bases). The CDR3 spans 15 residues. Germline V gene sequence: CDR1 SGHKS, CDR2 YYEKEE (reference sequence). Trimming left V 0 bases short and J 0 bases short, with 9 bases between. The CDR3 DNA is TGTGCCAGCAGCTTGGAATCAGGGTCTAACTATGGCTACACCTTC. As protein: CASSLESGSNYGYTF.

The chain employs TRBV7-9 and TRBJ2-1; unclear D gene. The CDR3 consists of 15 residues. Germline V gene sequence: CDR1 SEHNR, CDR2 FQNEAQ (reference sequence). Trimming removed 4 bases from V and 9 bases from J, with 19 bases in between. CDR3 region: CASSSVHEVVFEQFF. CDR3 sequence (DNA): TGTGCCAGCAGCTCGGTCCACGAGGTAGTTTTTGAGCAGTTCTTC.

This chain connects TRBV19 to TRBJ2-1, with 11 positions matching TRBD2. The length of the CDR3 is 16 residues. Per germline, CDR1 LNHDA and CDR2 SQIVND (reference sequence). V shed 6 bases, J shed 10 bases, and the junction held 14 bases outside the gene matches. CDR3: CASRPSLSGRGNEQFF. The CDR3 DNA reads TGTGCCAGTAGACCATCACTTAGCGGGAGGGGAAACGAGCAGTTCTTC.

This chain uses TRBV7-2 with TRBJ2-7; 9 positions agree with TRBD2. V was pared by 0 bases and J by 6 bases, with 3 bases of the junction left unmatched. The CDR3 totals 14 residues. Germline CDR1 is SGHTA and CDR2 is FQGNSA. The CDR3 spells CASSLAGTSIEQYF. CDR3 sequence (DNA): TGTGCCAGCAGCTTAGCGGGGACTAGCATCGAGCAGTACTTC. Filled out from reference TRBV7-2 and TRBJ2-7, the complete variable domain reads GAGVSQSPSNKVTEKGKDVELRCDPISGHTALYWYRQSLGQGLEFLIYFQGNSAPDKSGLPSDRFSAERTGGSVSTLTIQRTQQEDSAVYLCASSLAGTSIEQYFGPGTRLTVT.